This TCR beta chain was identified during a study of blood T cell repertoires in COVID-19. Study in general: COVID-19 samples, acute and convalescent, were from the United States, Italy and Spain. Sample material is recorded as cDNA or gDNA derived from T cells, B-cell-depleted T cells, or PBMCs.

As processed by the authors: The assay estimated nucleated cells by amplifying reference gene primers. Assay used: immunoSEQ multiplex PCR; TCRdb lists only in-frame clones, some missing. V, J and clone size derive from that table, while D and trimming were established from the DNA sequence. The sample lists 55,000 to 65,000 clones, around 90% occurring once. This CDR3 comprises 15 residues. From germline, CDR1 is SGDLS and CDR2 YYNGEE. With 0 bases removed from V and 2 bases from J, the gap between germline ends came to 10 bases. The source material was peripheral blood. The clonotype was recovered from a woman of 80 years or more with active COVID-19. The rearrangement links TRBV9 to TRBJ2-3, with D possibly matching TRBD1 (6 bases). CDR3 in amino acids: CASSVERGYTDTQYF. Here the CDR3 DNA reads TGTGCCAGCAGCGTAGAAAGGGGGTACACAGATACGCAGTATTTT.